The 13 T cell receptor beta chains below come from one sample, sequenced in a study of immune evolution from preneoplasia to lung adenocarcinoma. Sequencing was performed with immunoSEQ multiplex PCR; in TCRdb, only in-frame clones are kept and a portion is missing. The sample lists around 6,000 clones, around 85% occurring once. Material for sequencing was FFPE invasive lung adenocarcinoma tissue. The receptors were sampled from a person aged 45-69 years with lung adenocarcinoma.

V gene TRBV20-1 combines with J gene TRBJ2-3; a weak D match, TRBD2 (5 bases). There are 11 residues in the CDR3. CDR1 is DFQATT, CDR2 SNEGSKA, per germline (reference sequence). The ends were cut back, 6 bases at V and 4 bases at J, with 8 bases in the middle. CDR3 sequence (DNA): TGCAGTGCCCGGCGGGCAGATACGCAGTATTTT. Its translation: CSARRADTQYF.

This clone was recorded only once. CDR3: CASSLGRVNEQYF. CDR3 nucleotides: TGTGCCAGCAGCTTGGGCAGGGTCAACGAGCAGTACTTC. The rearrangement links TRBV5-4 to TRBJ2-7; tentatively, D is TRBD1 (5 bases). Germline V gene lookup returns CDR1 SGHNT and CDR2 YYREEE (reference sequence). CDR3 length equals 13 residues. V was cut by 0 bases and J by 5 bases, with 9 bases left in between.

The rearrangement uses TRBV5-1 and TRBJ2-2, with D possibly TRBD1 on 5 matching bases. V shed 5 bases and J shed 4 bases, with 21 bases lying between them. Germline V gives CDR1 SGHRS, CDR2 YFSETQ. This CDR3 spans 17 amino acids. CDR3 sequence reads: CASRNRATDSSTGELFF. CDR3 nucleotides: TGCGCCAGCAGGAACCGCGCCACAGACAGCTCCACCGGGGAGCTGTTTTTT. Based on the CDR3 plus reference TRBV5-1 and TRBJ2-2, the full variable domain is KAGVTQTPRYLIKTRGQQVTLSCSPISGHRSVSWYQQTPGQGLQFLFEYFSETQRNKGNFPGRFSGRQFSNSRSEMNVSTLELGDSALYLCASRNRATDSSTGELFFGEGSRLTVL.

J is TRBJ2-1 and V is TRBV6-1; 8 nucleotides agree with TRBD1. Germline V CDR1 and CDR2: MNHNS, SASEGT. J gave up 1 base and V 7 bases, and 6 bases lay outside the gene matches. The CDR3 length is 15 residues. The DNA of the CDR3 is TGTGCCAGCACCCAAAGGACAGGGTCCTACAATGAGCAGTTCTTC. This encodes CASTQRTGSYNEQFF.

J is TRBJ2-7 and V is TRBV5-6; 7 bases line up with TRBD2. The CDR3 length is 15 residues. J gave up 4 bases and V 4 bases, and 11 bases lay outside the gene matches. CDR1 SGHDT and CDR2 YYEEEE come from the germline V gene. The CDR3 DNA follows: TGTGCCAGCAGCCCACTATGGGACTACCGATACGAGCAGTACTTC. Translation gives CASSPLWDYRYEQYF.

V is TRBV5-1 and J is TRBJ2-3, with a tentative D call TRBD2 (6 bases). CDR3 length equals 15 residues. The V gene's germline CDR1 is SGHRS and CDR2 YFSETQ. The V end lost 5 bases, the J end lost 0 bases, and 13 bases lay between the germline ends. The CDR3 DNA reads TGCGCCAGCAGAATAGATGGGAGGAGCACAGATACGCAGTATTTT. Protein product: CASRIDGRSTDTQYF.

The chain links TRBV4-2 to TRBJ2-1; 10 bases line up with TRBD1. The J segment lost 4 bases and the V segment lost 7 bases, leaving 10 bases of the junction unmatched. The germline V gene encodes CDR1 LGHNA and CDR2 YNFKEQ. CDR3 length equals 16 residues. The DNA of the CDR3 is TGTGCCAGCAACCATCGACAGGGGGCAGGGTACAATGAGCAGTTCTTC. It encodes CASNHRQGAGYNEQFF.

The chain has TRBV29-1 and TRBJ2-7; TRBD1 matches at 10 bases. This CDR3 spans 14 amino acids. Trimming at V came to 6 bases and at J to 1 base, leaving 6 bases not matched to a gene. Germline CDR1 is SQVTM and CDR2 is ANQGSEA. The CDR3 nucleotides are TGCAGCGTGTGGGACAGGGGAATTTCCTACGAGCAGTACTTC. Protein sequence: CSVWDRGISYEQYF.

The genes are TRBV27 and TRBJ2-3, with TRBD2 matching 7 bases. This CDR3 has 17 residues. V was pared by 6 bases and J by 3 bases, with 15 bases of the junction left unmatched. CDR1 and CDR2 from the germline V gene are MNHEY and SMNVEV (reference sequence). This chain's CDR3 is CASRNLLAAKDTDTQYF. The CDR3 bases are TGTGCCAGCAGGAACCTTCTAGCGGCGAAGGATACAGATACGCAGTATTTT.

This chain connects TRBV7-9 to TRBJ2-7, with no clear D. The CDR3 covers 18 residues. V was clipped by 1 base and J by 2 bases, with 21 bases between them. From germline, CDR1 is SEHNR and CDR2 FQNEAQ (reference sequence). The CDR3: CASSLDVGLLGDTYEQYF. As DNA, the CDR3 is TGTGCCAGCAGCTTAGATGTGGGGTTGCTAGGAGATACCTACGAGCAGTACTTC.

This chain uses TRBV5-3 with TRBJ2-7; D may match TRBD1 or TRBD2 (7 bases each). TRBV5-3 counts as an open reading frame of uncertain function. Deletions cut 1 base from V and 4 bases from J, with 12 bases between. CDR3 length equals 14 residues. CDR3 residues: CARSLNRGGYEQYF. The CDR3 coding sequence is TGTGCCAGAAGCTTGAACAGGGGAGGGTACGAGCAGTACTTC.

The table lists this clone with a few counts. The chain joins TRBV6-4 to TRBJ1-1, with D unclear. Germline-derived CDR1 and CDR2 are MRHNA and SNTAGT. Trimming removed 5 bases at V and 2 bases at J, with 9 bases between. CDR3 length: 13 residues. DNA for the CDR3: TGTGCCAGCAGTAGGGAGGGAAACACTGAAGCTTTCTTT. Protein sequence: CASSREGNTEAFF.

This clone appeared once. This sequence joins TRBV5-1 and TRBJ2-6; D gene uncertain. Per germline, CDR1 SGHRS and CDR2 YFSETQ. V lost 0 bases, J lost 2 bases, and 6 bases lay in between. The CDR3 runs to 15 residues. The CDR3 bases are TGCGCCAGCAGCTTGGCCTTTGCTGGGGCCAACGTCCTGACTTTC. Its protein is CASSLAFAGANVLTF.